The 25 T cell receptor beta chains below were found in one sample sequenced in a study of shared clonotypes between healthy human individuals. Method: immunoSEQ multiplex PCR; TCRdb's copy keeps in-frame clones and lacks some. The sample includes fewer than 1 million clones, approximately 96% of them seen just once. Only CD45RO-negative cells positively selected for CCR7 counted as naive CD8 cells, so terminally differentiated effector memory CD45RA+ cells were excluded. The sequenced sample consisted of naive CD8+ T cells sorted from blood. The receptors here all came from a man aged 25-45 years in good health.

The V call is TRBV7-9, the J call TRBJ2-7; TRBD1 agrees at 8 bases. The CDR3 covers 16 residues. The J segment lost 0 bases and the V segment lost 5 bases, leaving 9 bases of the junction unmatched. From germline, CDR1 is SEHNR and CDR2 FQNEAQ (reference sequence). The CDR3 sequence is CASSPRDRMSSYEQYF. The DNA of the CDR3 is TGTGCCAGCAGCCCCCGGGACAGGATGAGCTCCTACGAGCAGTACTTC.

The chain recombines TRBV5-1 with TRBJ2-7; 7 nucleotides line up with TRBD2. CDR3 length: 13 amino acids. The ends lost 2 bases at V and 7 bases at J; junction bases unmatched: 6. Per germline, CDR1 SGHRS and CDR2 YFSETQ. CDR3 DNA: TGCGCCAGCAGCTTCGGGGAGGGATGGGAGCAGTACTTC. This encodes CASSFGEGWEQYF.

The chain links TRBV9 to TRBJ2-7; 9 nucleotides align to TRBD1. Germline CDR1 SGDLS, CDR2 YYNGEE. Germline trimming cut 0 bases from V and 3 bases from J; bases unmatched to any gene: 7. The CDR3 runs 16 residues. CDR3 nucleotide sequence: TGTGCCAGCAGCGTAGGCCCCGGGACAGGGAACTACGAGCAGTACTTC. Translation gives CASSVGPGTGNYEQYF.

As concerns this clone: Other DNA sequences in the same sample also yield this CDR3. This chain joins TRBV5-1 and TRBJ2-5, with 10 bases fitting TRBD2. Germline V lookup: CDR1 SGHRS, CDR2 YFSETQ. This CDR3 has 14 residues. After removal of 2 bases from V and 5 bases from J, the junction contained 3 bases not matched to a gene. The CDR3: CASSFLAGEETQYF. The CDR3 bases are TGCGCCAGCAGCTTTCTAGCGGGAGAGGAGACCCAGTACTTC. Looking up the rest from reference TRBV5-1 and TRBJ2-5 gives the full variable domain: KAGVTQTPRYLIKTRGQQVTLSCSPISGHRSVSWYQQTPGQGLQFLFEYFSETQRNKGNFPGRFSGRQFSNSRSEMNVSTLELGDSALYLCASSFLAGEETQYFGPGTRLLVL.

The CDR3 coding sequence is TGTGCCAGCAGTGCGTCGGGGGACACTGAAGCTTTCTTT. This codes for CASSASGDTEAFF. The chain carries TRBV25-1 and TRBJ1-1; maybe TRBD1 (5 bases). The length of the CDR3 is 13 residues. V lost 4 bases and J 3 bases, leaving 9 bases between the germline ends. CDR1 is MGHDK, CDR2 SYGVNS, per germline.

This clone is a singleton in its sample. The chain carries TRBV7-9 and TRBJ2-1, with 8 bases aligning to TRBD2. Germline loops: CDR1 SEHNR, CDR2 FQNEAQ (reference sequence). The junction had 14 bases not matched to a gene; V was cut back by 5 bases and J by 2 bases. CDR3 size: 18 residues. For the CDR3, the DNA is TGTGCCAGCAGCCCAACCCCCAGGACGGGAGGGCCCTACAATGAGCAGTTCTTC. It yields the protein CASSPTPRTGGPYNEQFF.

The CDR3 coding sequence is TGTGCCAGCAGCTTAGATGTTTATGGGGGGGAGCTGTTTTTT. Translating gives CASSLDVYGGELFF. This chain joins TRBV7-6 and TRBJ2-2; D gene ambiguous. The V end was cut by 1 base, the J end by 8 bases, with 11 bases between. The germline CDR1 and CDR2 sequences are SGHVS and FNYEAQ. The CDR3 runs to 14 residues.

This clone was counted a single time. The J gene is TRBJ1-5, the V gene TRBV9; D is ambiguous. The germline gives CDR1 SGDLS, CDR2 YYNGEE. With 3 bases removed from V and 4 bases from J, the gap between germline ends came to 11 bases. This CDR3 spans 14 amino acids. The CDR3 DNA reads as TGTGCCAGCAGCGGTTCGGGCGCTAATCAGCCCCAGCATTTT. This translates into CASSGSGANQPQHF.

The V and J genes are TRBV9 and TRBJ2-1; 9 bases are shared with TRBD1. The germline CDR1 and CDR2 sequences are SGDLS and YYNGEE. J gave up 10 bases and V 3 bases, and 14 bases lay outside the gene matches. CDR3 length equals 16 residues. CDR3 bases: TGTGCCAGCAGCGGAATACAGGGGGCTGTCGATTCGGAGCAGTTCTTC. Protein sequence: CASSGIQGAVDSEQFF.

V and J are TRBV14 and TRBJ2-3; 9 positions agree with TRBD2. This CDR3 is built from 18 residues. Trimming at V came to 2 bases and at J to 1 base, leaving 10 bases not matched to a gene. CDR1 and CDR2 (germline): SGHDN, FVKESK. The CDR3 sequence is CASSQSIAGVVGTDTQYF. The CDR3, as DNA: TGTGCCAGCAGCCAATCGATAGCGGGAGTGGTAGGCACAGATACGCAGTATTTT.

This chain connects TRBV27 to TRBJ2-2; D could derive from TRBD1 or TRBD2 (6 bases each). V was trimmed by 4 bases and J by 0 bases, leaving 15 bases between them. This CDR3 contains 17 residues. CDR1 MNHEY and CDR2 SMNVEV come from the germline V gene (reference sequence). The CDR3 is CASSSEGGMANTGELFF. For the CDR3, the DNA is TGTGCCAGCAGTTCGGAGGGGGGCATGGCGAACACCGGGGAGCTGTTTTTT.

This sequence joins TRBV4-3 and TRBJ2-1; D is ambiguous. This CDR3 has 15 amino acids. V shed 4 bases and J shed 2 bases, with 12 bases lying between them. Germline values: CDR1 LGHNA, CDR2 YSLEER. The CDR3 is CASSRPKNPYNEQFF. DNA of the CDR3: TGCGCCAGCAGCCGACCAAAGAACCCCTACAATGAGCAGTTCTTC.

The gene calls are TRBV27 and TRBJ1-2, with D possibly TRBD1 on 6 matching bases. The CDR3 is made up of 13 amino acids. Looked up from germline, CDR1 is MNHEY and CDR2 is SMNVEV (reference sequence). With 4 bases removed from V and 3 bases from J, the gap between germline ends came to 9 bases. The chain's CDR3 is CASSWGGDYGYTF. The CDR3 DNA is TGTGCCAGCAGTTGGGGGGGCGACTATGGCTACACCTTC.

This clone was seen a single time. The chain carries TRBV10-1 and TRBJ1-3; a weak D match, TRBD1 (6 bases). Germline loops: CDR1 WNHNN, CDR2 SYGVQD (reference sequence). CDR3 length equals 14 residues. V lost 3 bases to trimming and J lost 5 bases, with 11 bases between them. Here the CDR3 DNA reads TGCGCCAGCAGTGATACGGACAGTCGAAACACCATATATTTT. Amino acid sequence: CASSDTDSRNTIYF.

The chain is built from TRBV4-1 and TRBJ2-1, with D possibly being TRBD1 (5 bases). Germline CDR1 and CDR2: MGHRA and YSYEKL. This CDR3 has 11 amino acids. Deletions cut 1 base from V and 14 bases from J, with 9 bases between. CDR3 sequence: CASSQGQLEFF. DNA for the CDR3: TGCGCCAGCAGCCAAGGACAGTTGGAGTTCTTC.

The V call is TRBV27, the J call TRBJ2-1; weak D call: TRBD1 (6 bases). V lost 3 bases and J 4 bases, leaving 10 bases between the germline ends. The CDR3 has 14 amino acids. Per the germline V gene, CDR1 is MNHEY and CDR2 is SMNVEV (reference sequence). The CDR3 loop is CASSLWDTYNEQFF. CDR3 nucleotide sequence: TGTGCCAGCAGTTTGTGGGACACATACAATGAGCAGTTCTTC.

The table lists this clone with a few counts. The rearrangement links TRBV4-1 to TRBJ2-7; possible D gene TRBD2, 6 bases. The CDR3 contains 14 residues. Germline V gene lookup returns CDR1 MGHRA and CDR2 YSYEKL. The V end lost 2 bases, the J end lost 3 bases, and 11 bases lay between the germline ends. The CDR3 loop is CASSQSRGRYEQYF. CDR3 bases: TGCGCCAGCAGCCAATCGCGGGGCCGCTACGAGCAGTACTTC.

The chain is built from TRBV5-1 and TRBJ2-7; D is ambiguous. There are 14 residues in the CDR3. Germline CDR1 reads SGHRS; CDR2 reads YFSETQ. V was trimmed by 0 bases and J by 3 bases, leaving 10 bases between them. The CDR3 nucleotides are TGCGCCAGCAGCTTGGCCGTAGGGCTCTACGAGCAGTACTTC. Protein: CASSLAVGLYEQYF.

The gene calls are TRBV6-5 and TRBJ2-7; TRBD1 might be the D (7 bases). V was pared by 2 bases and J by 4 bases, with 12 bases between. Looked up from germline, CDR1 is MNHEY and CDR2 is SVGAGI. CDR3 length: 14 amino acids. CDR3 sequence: CASSYGGTAYEQYF. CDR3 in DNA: TGTGCCAGCAGTTACGGCGGGACAGCGTACGAGCAGTACTTC.

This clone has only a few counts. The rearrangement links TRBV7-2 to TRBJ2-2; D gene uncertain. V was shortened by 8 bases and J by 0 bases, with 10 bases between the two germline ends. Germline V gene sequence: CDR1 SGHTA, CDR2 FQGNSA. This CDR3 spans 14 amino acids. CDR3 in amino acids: CASPNGPNTGELFF. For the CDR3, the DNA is TGTGCCAGCCCCAATGGACCGAACACCGGGGAGCTGTTTTTT. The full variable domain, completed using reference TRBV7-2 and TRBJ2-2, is GAGVSQSPSNKVTEKGKDVELRCDPISGHTALYWYRQSLGQGLEFLIYFQGNSAPDKSGLPSDRFSAERTGGSVSTLTIQRTQQEDSAVYLCASPNGPNTGELFFGEGSRLTVL.

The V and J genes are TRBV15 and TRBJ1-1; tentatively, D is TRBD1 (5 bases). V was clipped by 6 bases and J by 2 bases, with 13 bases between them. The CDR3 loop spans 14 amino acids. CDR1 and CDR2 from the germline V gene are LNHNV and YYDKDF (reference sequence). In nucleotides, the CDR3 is TGTGCCACCAGGGAGGGAGGGGTTAACACTGAAGCTTTCTTT. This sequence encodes CATREGGVNTEAFF.

CDR3 in DNA: TGTGCCAGCAGTCCCGGACTACTACCCTACGAGCAGTACTTC. Translated, it gives CASSPGLLPYEQYF. This sequence joins TRBV27 and TRBJ2-7; D might be TRBD2 (6 bases). This CDR3 is 14 amino acids long. Germline V gene data show CDR1 as MNHEY and CDR2 as SMNVEV (reference sequence). The V gene lost 5 bases and the J gene lost 2 bases, with 13 bases spanning the gap.

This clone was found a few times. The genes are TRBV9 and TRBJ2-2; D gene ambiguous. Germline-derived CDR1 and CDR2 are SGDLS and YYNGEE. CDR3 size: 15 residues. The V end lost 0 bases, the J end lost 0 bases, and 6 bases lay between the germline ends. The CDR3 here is CASSVATSNTGELFF. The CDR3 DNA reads TGTGCCAGCAGCGTAGCCACCTCGAACACCGGGGAGCTGTTTTTT.

The CDR3 DNA is TGCGCCAGCGGAGACAGGGGAGTGGGCGGGGAGCTGTTTTTT. Protein sequence: CASGDRGVGGELFF. The chain carries TRBV4-3 and TRBJ2-2; 8 bases are shared with TRBD1. CDR3 length equals 14 residues. Germline V gene data show CDR1 as LGHNA and CDR2 as YSLEER. The trim removed 8 bases at V and 7 bases at J, leaving 9 bases unmatched.

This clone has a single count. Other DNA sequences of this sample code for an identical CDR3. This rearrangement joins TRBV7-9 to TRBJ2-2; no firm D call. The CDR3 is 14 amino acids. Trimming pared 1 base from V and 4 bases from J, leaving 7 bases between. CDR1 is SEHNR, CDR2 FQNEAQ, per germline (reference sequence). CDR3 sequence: CASSLVPSTGELFF. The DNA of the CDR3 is TGTGCCAGCAGCTTAGTCCCTTCCACCGGGGAGCTGTTTTTT.